A single sample is the source of the 8 T cell receptor beta chains below, sequenced in a study of Graves' ophthalmopathy and Graves' hyperthyroidism. Amplified TCR beta CDR3 regions were obtained using RNA transcripts as template. HTBI primers served in a first-round RT-PCR, which a second-round multiplex PCR followed. TCRdb re-called the multiplex PCR reads through MiXCR, storing one row per CDR3 protein. In the table there are about 500,000 distinct CDR3 sequences, approximately 15% of which are singletons. Sample: blood. Every receptor here comes from a woman in her twenties or thirties with Graves' ophthalmopathy.

This clonotype was counted at least ten times. The gene calls are TRBV2 and TRBJ1-1; D not certain. Germline V lookup: CDR1 SNHLY, CDR2 FYNNEI. The CDR3 has 13 amino acids. The V and J ends lost 2 bases and 3 bases respectively, with 7 bases between them. CDR3 loop: CASSEFDDTEAFF. As DNA, the CDR3 is TGTGCCAGCAGTGAATTCGATGACACTGAAGCTTTCTTT.

This clonotype was counted many times. In DNA, the CDR3 is TGTGCCAGTAGTATAGAAGACAGACTAACCTACGAGCAGTACTTC. It specifies CASSIEDRLTYEQYF. The chain combines TRBV19 with TRBJ2-7; D tentatively reads TRBD1 or TRBD2 (5 bases each). The CDR3 has 15 residues. Between the trimmed V and J ends, which lost 0 bases and 2 bases, there was a span of 11 bases. Germline V gives CDR1 LNHDA, CDR2 SQIVND (reference sequence). The whole variable domain, filled in from reference TRBV19 and TRBJ2-7, reads DGGITQSPKYLFRKEGQNVTLSCEQNLNHDAMYWYRQDPGQGLRLIYYSQIVNDFQKGDIAEGYSVSREKKESFPLTVTSAQKNPTAFYLCASSIEDRLTYEQYFGPGTRLTVT.

This clonotype showed up just a few times. The V call is TRBV5-5, the J call TRBJ1-2; 8 bases map to TRBD1. Germline loops: CDR1 SGHKS, CDR2 YYEKEE (reference sequence). V was clipped by 0 bases and J by 4 bases; unmatched bases: 5. CDR3 length: 15 residues. The CDR3 is CASSLAGDRSYGYTF. CDR3 coding DNA: TGTGCCAGCAGCTTGGCCGGGGACAGGAGCTATGGCTACACCTTC.

Many counts were recorded for this clonotype. Here the CDR3 DNA reads TGTGCCAGCAGACCCCCGGAAGGGCGGAATTCACCCCTCCACTTT. It codes for CASRPPEGRNSPLHF. The chain uses TRBV6-1 and TRBJ1-6, with D unclear. This CDR3 contains 15 residues. Germline loops: CDR1 MNHNS, CDR2 SASEGT. V lost 6 bases and J lost 7, with 16 bases in between.

In its sample, this clonotype was seen many times. This sequence joins TRBV11-2 and TRBJ1-2; D is undetermined. Per germline, CDR1 SGHAT and CDR2 FQNNGV. The CDR3 spans 11 residues. Between the trimmed V and J ends, which lost 4 bases and 7 bases, there was a span of 7 bases. CDR3 bases: TGTGCCAGCAGCTCAGGATCTGGCTACACCTTC. This encodes CASSSGSGYTF.

This clonotype was picked up many times. The chain uses TRBV28 and TRBJ1-5, with a tentative D call TRBD1 (6 bases). Trimming removed 3 bases at V and 1 base at J, with 13 bases between. CDR1 and CDR2 (germline): MDHEN, SYDVKM. The CDR3 spans 16 residues. For the CDR3, the DNA is TGTGCCAGCAGTTTGGGAGGGGGGGGGAGCAATCAGCCCCAGCATTTT. Amino acid sequence: CASSLGGGGSNQPQHF.

The V call is TRBV6-2 or TRBV6-3, the J call TRBJ2-5, with D perhaps TRBD1 (6 bases). Germline V lookup: CDR1 MNHEY, CDR2 SVGEGT. The V end lost 0 bases, the J end lost 4 bases, and 9 bases lay between the germline ends. The CDR3 is made up of 14 amino acids. The CDR3 nucleotides are TGTGCCAGCAGTTACTCCTGGGGGCGAGAGACCCAGTACTTC. Its protein is CASSYSWGRETQYF.

The sample holds many counts of this clonotype. The rearrangement uses TRBV12-3 or TRBV12-4 and TRBJ1-1; weak D call: TRBD1 (6 bases). Trimming shortened V by 6 bases and J by 4 bases, and 12 bases separated the two germline ends. The CDR3 is 13 amino acids. The CDR3 nucleotides are TGTGCCAGCAGACCCCAGGGGTTCACTGAAGCTTTCTTT. This translates into CASRPQGFTEAFF.